Shown below are 18 T cell receptor beta chains from a single sample sequenced in a study of CD4 T cells in relation to SARS-CoV-2 and coronaviruses. Sequencing was performed with immunoSEQ multiplex PCR; in TCRdb, only in-frame clones are kept and a portion is missing. The sample holds some 20,000 clones; about four fifths are singletons and the top ten take roughly 15%. The unexposed donors gave CD4+ T cells in about 2010-2019, prior to COVID-19. After ten to eleven days of culture, CD4+ T cells were isolated. Their specific antigens are unknown. The specimen was CD4+ T cells from PBMCs, cultured in vitro. All receptors come from a human donor in good health.

This clone was detected a few times. The rearrangement links TRBV2 to TRBJ1-5; D call uncertain. With 4 bases removed from V and 2 bases from J, the gap between germline ends came to 9 bases. Germline loops: CDR1 SNHLY, CDR2 FYNNEI. The CDR3 sequence is 14 residues long. The CDR3 here is CASSAGWRNQPQHF. The CDR3 nucleotides are TGTGCCAGCAGTGCCGGGTGGCGCAATCAGCCCCAGCATTTT. Full variable domain (outside the CDR3, taken from reference TRBV2 and TRBJ1-5): EPEVTQTPSHQVTQMGQEVILRCVPISNHLYFYWYRQILGQKVEFLVSFYNNEISEKSEIFDDQFSVERPDGSNFTLKIRSTKLEDSAMYFCASSAGWRNQPQHFGDGTRLSIL.

This clone showed up just once. V and J are TRBV6-5 and TRBJ2-5; tentative D call: TRBD2 (5 bases). The V and J ends lost 11 bases and 3 bases respectively, with 16 bases between them. This CDR3 contains 13 residues. Germline V gene sequence: CDR1 MNHEY, CDR2 SVGAGI. For the CDR3, the DNA is TGTGCCTCATCTCGAGGGCGGGAAGAGACCCAGTACTTC. This sequence encodes CASSRGREETQYF.

The chain is built from TRBV10-3 and TRBJ2-5, with D perhaps TRBD1 (5 bases). The V gene's germline CDR1 is ENHRY and CDR2 SYGVKD. V was cut by 7 bases and J by 2 bases, with 11 bases left in between. The CDR3 is 13 amino acids. The CDR3 nucleotides are TGTGCCATCAAATCGCAGGGTCAAGAGACCCAGTACTTC. Amino acids: CAIKSQGQETQYF.

The V gene is TRBV7-8, the J gene TRBJ2-7; 8 positions agree with TRBD1. The CDR3 consists of 17 residues. V shed 4 bases, J shed 2 bases, and the junction held 13 bases outside the gene matches. CDR1 SGHVS and CDR2 FQNEAQ come from the germline V gene. The CDR3 region has the DNA TGTGCCAGCAGCTCCAGGGAGGCGACAGGGGACCCCTACGAGCAGTACTTC. This sequence encodes CASSSREATGDPYEQYF.

The chain uses TRBV5-4 and TRBJ1-1, with unresolved D. V shed 4 bases and J shed 0 bases, with 13 bases lying between them. Germline assignment: CDR1 SGHNT and CDR2 YYREEE (reference sequence). This CDR3 comprises 15 residues. In DNA form, the CDR3 reads TGTGCCAGCAGCCCTACAGTTTTCATGAACACTGAAGCTTTCTTT. Residues: CASSPTVFMNTEAFF.

V gene TRBV7-2 combines with J gene TRBJ2-1; 12 positions agree with TRBD2. Trimming at V came to 4 bases and at J to 8 bases, leaving 6 bases not matched to a gene. Per the germline V gene, CDR1 is SGHTA and CDR2 is FQGNSA. The CDR3 extends over 15 amino acids. CDR3 amino acids: CASSSTSGSFDEQFF. CDR3 sequence (DNA): TGTGCCAGCAGCTCGACTAGCGGGAGTTTTGATGAGCAGTTCTTC. The full variable domain, in which reference TRBV7-2 and TRBJ2-1 provide the parts outside the CDR3, is GAGVSQSPSNKVTEKGKDVELRCDPISGHTALYWYRQSLGQGLEFLIYFQGNSAPDKSGLPSDRFSAERTGGSVSTLTIQRTQQEDSAVYLCASSSTSGSFDEQFFGPGTRLTVL.

V and J are TRBV12-3 or TRBV12-4 and TRBJ1-1, with D unresolved. This CDR3 has 13 amino acids. V was cut by 5 bases and J by 0 bases, with 7 bases left in between. The CDR3 spells CASSTELNTEAFF. CDR3 bases: TGTGCCAGCAGTACCGAACTGAACACTGAAGCTTTCTTT.

This clone appeared once. V gene TRBV11-2 combines with J gene TRBJ2-3; tentatively, D is TRBD1 (6 bases). Per the germline V gene, CDR1 is SGHAT and CDR2 is FQNNGV. Deletions cut 3 bases from V and 0 bases from J, with 13 bases between. This CDR3 has 16 residues. CDR3 nucleotides: TGTGCCAGCAGCTTGAGAAAGGACAGTAGCACAGATACGCAGTATTTT. This translates into CASSLRKDSSTDTQYF.

The V call is TRBV18, the J call TRBJ1-3; weak D call: TRBD1 (5 bases). CDR3 length: 14 amino acids. CDR1 is KGHSH, CDR2 LQKENI, per germline. V was trimmed by 6 bases and J by 2 bases, leaving 11 bases between them. CDR3 loop: CASSGDLTGNTIYF. The CDR3 DNA follows: TGTGCCAGCTCGGGGGACTTAACTGGAAACACCATATATTTT.

This chain joins TRBV6-2 or TRBV6-3 and TRBJ2-3; 7 positions agree with TRBD1. V was pared by 4 bases and J by 7 bases, with 23 bases of the junction left unmatched. Germline CDR1 MNHEY, CDR2 SVGEGT. The CDR3 length is 19 residues. CDR3: CASSFHLGSGGDKVYTQYF. As DNA, the CDR3 is TGTGCCAGCAGTTTCCATCTTGGTTCAGGGGGAGATAAGGTTTATACGCAGTATTTT.

The gene calls are TRBV19 and TRBJ2-2; D perhaps matches TRBD2 (6 bases). The CDR3 is made up of 14 amino acids. V was cut by 1 base and J by 5 bases, with 8 bases left in between. The germline CDR1 and CDR2 sequences are LNHDA and SQIVND (reference sequence). The CDR3 sequence: CASSIARGTGELFF. The CDR3 DNA sequence: TGTGCCAGTAGTATAGCTCGGGGGACCGGGGAGCTGTTTTTT. Together with reference TRBV19 and TRBJ2-2, the CDR3 gives the full variable domain: DGGITQSPKYLFRKEGQNVTLSCEQNLNHDAMYWYRQDPGQGLRLIYYSQIVNDFQKGDIAEGYSVSREKKESFPLTVTSAQKNPTAFYLCASSIARGTGELFFGEGSRLTVL.

As for this clone: One end of the junction fails to match germline, which may point to a read error. The chain links TRBV7-7 to TRBJ2-5; 8 bases map to TRBD1. Germline V lookup: CDR1 SSHAT, CDR2 FNYEAQ (reference sequence). This CDR3 contains 15 residues. CDR3 nucleotide sequence: TGTGCTAGCAGCCCTACCGGGACAGGACAAGAGACCCAGTACTTC. It encodes CASSPTGTGQETQYF.

This clone was counted a few times. This chain connects TRBV2 to TRBJ2-2, with D perhaps matching TRBD1 (5 bases). The CDR3 extends over 14 amino acids. The ends were cut back, 4 bases at V and 3 bases at J, with 9 bases in the middle. Germline CDR1 and CDR2: SNHLY and FYNNEI. The CDR3 here is CASSADSDTGELFF. CDR3 in DNA: TGTGCCAGCAGTGCTGACAGCGACACCGGGGAGCTGTTTTTT.

The chain has TRBV10-3 and TRBJ2-2; D perhaps matches TRBD1 (5 bases). Germline loops: CDR1 ENHRY, CDR2 SYGVKD. This CDR3 comprises 16 residues. V was clipped by 10 bases and J by 4 bases, with 22 bases between them. The CDR3 DNA follows: TGTGCCACCAGCTATAGGACATCGAAAGGCACCGGGGAGCTGTTTTTT. Translating it yields CATSYRTSKGTGELFF.

V usage is TRBV7-8 and J usage is TRBJ2-2, with 13 bases aligning to TRBD2. The CDR3 covers 17 residues. J gave up 4 bases and V 3 bases, and 5 bases lay outside the gene matches. Germline V gene data show CDR1 as SGHVS and CDR2 as FQNEAQ. This CDR3 is CASSLMRLAGGTGELFF. As DNA, the CDR3 is TGTGCCAGCAGCTTGATGAGACTAGCGGGAGGCACCGGGGAGCTGTTTTTT.

The V and J genes are TRBV5-1 and TRBJ2-7; 8 positions match TRBD1. Germline V gene lookup returns CDR1 SGHRS and CDR2 YFSETQ. V gave up 4 bases and J gave up 0 bases; unmatched junction bases: 15. This CDR3 has 18 amino acids. CDR3 loop: CASSGTGTGAIFSYEQYF. The CDR3 nucleotides read TGCGCCAGCAGCGGAACCGGGACAGGCGCCATTTTCTCCTACGAGCAGTACTTC.

This clone was detected a few times. The chain couples TRBV5-1 to TRBJ1-6, with 8 bases that match TRBD1. The J segment lost 5 bases and the V segment lost 7 bases, leaving 14 bases of the junction unmatched. The CDR3 sequence is 17 residues long. In germline, CDR1 is SGHRS, CDR2 YFSETQ. CDR3 in DNA: TGCGCCAGCTCTCAAGGCCGGGACAGGTTCAATAATTCACCCCTCCACTTT. Amino acid sequence: CASSQGRDRFNNSPLHF.

V is TRBV14 and J is TRBJ2-4, with 7 bases identical to TRBD2. V shed 2 bases, J shed 9 bases, and the junction held 4 bases outside the gene matches. The length of the CDR3 is 13 residues. Germline CDR1 and CDR2: SGHDN and FVKESK. The CDR3, as DNA: TGTGCCAGCAGCCAAAGCGGGGCGGTCATTCAGTACTTC. Translation: CASSQSGAVIQYF.